This T cell receptor (beta chain) was found in a study of shared clonotypes between healthy human individuals. At the level of the study: A donor's plate count was three for CD4 naive and three for CD4 memory; CD8 naive had two and CD8 memory one.

Trimming took off 5 bases at V and 8 bases at J, with 12 bases between the two ends. CDR1 is MGHRA and CDR2 is YSYEKL in the germline V gene. This CDR3 has 12 residues. CD45RO-negative, CCR7-positively selected cells formed the naive CD8 fraction, excluding terminally differentiated effector memory CD45RA+ cells. Every one of the donors was a Caucasian adult that lived in Nashville, Tennessee. Method: immunoSEQ multiplex PCR; TCRdb's copy keeps in-frame clones and lacks some. This sample has approximately 720,000 clones; 92% occur once, and the top ten carry roughly 22%. The clonotype comes from a man aged 25-45 years in good health. This chain joins TRBV4-1 and TRBJ1-1; no clear D. The sample comprised naive CD8+ T cells sorted from blood. This CDR3 reads CASSSFGGEAFF. The CDR3 bases are TGCGCCAGCAGCTCCTTTGGAGGGGAAGCTTTCTTT.